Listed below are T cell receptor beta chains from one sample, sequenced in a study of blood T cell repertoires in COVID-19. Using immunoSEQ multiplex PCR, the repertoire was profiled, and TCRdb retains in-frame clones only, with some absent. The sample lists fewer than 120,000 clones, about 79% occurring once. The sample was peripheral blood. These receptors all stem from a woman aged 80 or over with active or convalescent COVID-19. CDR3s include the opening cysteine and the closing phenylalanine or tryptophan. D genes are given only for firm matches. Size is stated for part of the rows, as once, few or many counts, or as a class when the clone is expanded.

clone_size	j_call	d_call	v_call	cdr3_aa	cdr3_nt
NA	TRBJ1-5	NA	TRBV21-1	CASSEGGVTLYQPQHF	TGTGCCAGCAGCGAAGGGGGGGTTACATTGTACCAGCCCCAGCATTTT
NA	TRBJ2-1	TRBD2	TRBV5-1	CASSLGSSGYNEQFF	TGCGCCAGCAGCTTGGGGTCTAGCGGGTACAATGAGCAGTTCTTC
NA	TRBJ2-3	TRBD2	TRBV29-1	CSVETSGRNTQYF	TGCAGCGTTGAGACTAGCGGGAGGAATACGCAGTATTTT
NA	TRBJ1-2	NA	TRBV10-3	CAISGTGRFYGYTF	TGTGCCATCAGTGGTACGGGGAGGTTCTATGGCTACACCTTC
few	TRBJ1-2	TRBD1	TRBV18	CASSPRTGDGYTF	TGTGCCAGCTCACCTCGGACAGGGGATGGCTACACCTTC
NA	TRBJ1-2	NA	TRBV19	CASSIIGRAAPGYTF	TGTGCCAGTAGTATAATTGGGCGCGCCGCGCCCGGCTACACCTTC
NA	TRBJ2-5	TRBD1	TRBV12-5	CASGPSLNRGRETQYF	TGTGCTAGTGGCCCCAGCCTAAACAGGGGGCGGGAGACCCAGTACTTC
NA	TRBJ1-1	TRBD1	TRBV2	CASMEGAGTEAFF	TGTGCCAGCATGGAGGGGGCTGGGACTGAAGCTTTCTTT
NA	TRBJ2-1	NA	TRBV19	CASSGRGFENEQFF	TGTGCCAGTAGTGGTCGAGGGTTTGAAAATGAGCAGTTCTTC
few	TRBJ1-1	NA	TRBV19	CASSRTVNTEAFF	TGTGCCAGTAGTAGGACAGTGAACACTGAAGCTTTCTTT
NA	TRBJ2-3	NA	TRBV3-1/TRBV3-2	CASSQEALASTQYF	TGTGCCAGCAGCCAAGAAGCGCTAGCTTCTACGCAGTATTTT
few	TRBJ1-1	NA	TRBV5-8	CASSFRREKEAFF	TGTGCCAGCAGCTTTAGGAGGGAGAAAGAAGCTTTCTTT
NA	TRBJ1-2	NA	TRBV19	CASSKSGGPRGYTF	TGTGCCAGTAGTAAATCGGGGGGCCCTCGTGGCTACACCTTC
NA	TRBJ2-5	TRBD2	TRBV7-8	CASSLGSGGVQETQYF	TGTGCCAGCAGCTTAGGTAGCGGGGGCGTTCAAGAGACCCAGTACTTC
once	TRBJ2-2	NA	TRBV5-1	CASSLDRVDTGELFF	TGCGCCAGCAGCTTGGACAGGGTGGACACCGGGGAGCTGTTTTTT
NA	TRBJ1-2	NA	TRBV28	CASSLYGTNYGYTF	TGTGCCAGCAGTTTATACGGGACAAACTATGGCTACACCTTC
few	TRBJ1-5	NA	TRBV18	CASSPTYTPPGFNQPQHF	TGTGCCAGCTCACCAACCTACACCCCCCCGGGGTTTAATCAGCCCCAGCATTTT
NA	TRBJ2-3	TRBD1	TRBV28	CASSLWAGGDDTQYF	TGTGCCAGCAGTTTATGGGCAGGGGGAGACGATACGCAGTATTTT
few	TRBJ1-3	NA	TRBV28	CASSSTGLVWGNTIYF	TGTGCCAGCAGTTCCACAGGGTTGGTTTGGGGAAACACCATATATTTT
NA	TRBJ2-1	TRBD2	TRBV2	CASSELAGAIRRAEQFF	TGTGCCAGCAGTGAATTGGCGGGAGCCATTCGGCGTGCTGAGCAGTTCTTC
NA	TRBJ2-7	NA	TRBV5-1	CASSGGTGYEQYF	TGCGCCAGCAGCGGGGGGACCGGCTACGAGCAGTACTTC
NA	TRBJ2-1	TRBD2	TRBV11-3	CASSLGGALAGGIYNEQFF	TGTGCCAGCAGCTTGGGGGGGGCACTAGCGGGAGGTATATACAATGAGCAGTTCTTC
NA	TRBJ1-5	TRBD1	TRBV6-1	CASSETRQGYQPQHF	TGTGCCAGCAGTGAGACCCGACAGGGGTATCAGCCCCAGCATTTT
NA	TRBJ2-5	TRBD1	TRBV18	CASSPMTGVEETQYF	TGTGCCAGCTCCCCGATGACAGGGGTGGAAGAGACCCAGTACTTC
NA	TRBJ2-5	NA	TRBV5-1	CASSLGATETQYF	TGCGCCAGCAGCTTGGGGGCTACAGAGACCCAGTACTTC
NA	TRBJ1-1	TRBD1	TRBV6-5	CASSYHQTGSTEAFF	TGTGCCAGCAGTTACCACCAGACAGGGTCCACTGAAGCTTTCTTT
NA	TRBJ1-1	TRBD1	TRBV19	CASRDRGRISTEAFF	TGTGCCAGTAGAGACAGGGGGCGAATTTCCACTGAAGCTTTCTTT
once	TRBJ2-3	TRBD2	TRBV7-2	CASSLALGGTSGSIPDTQYF	TGTGCCAGCAGCTTAGCGCTTGGGGGGACTAGCGGGAGTATCCCAGATACGCAGTATTTT
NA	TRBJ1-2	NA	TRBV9	CASSGGGSELSGYTF	TGTGCCAGCAGCGGAGGGGGATCAGAACTATCTGGCTACACCTTC
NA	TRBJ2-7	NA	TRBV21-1	CASSSTILALPYEQYF	TGTGCCAGCAGCAGCACCATACTAGCTCTACCCTACGAGCAGTACTTC
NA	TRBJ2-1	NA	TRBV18	CASSPRSGRLWAWGNNFEFF	NA
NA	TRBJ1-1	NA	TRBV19	CASSASERATGPGAAFF	TGTGCCAGTAGTGCCAGCGAGCGGGCGACCGGGCCAGGAGCGGCTTTCTTT
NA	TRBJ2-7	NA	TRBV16	CASSLPRSGSVSYEQYF	TGTGCCAGCAGCCTCCCCCGCAGTGGGAGTGTCTCCTACGAGCAGTACTTC
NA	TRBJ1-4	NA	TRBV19	CASSMRSSGELFF	TGTGCCAGTAGTATGAGATCCTCCGGTGAACTGTTTTTT
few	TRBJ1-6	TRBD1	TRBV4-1	CASSSNRGQGSPLHF	TGCGCCAGCAGCTCGAACAGGGGGCAGGGATCACCCCTCCACTTT
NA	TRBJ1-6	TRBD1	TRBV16	CASKDHAGQGSPLHF	TGTGCCAGTAAAGACCATGCGGGACAGGGTTCGCCCCTCCACTTT
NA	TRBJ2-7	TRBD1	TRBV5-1	CASSLTTGGYEQYF	TGCGCCAGCAGCTTGACGACAGGGGGTTATGAGCAGTACTTC
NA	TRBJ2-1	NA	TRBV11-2	CASSPGLHSYNEQFF	TGTGCCAGCAGCCCGGGACTGCATTCCTACAATGAGCAGTTCTTC
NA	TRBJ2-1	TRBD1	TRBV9	CASSPAGTGDEQFF	TGTGCCAGCAGCCCGGCCGGGACAGGGGATGAGCAGTTCTTC
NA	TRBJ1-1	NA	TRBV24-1	CATLGGENTEAFF	TGTGCCACCCTGGGGGGGGAGAACACTGAAGCTTTCTTT
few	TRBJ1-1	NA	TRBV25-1	CASSEFGGPRGAFF	TGTGCCAGCAGTGAATTTGGGGGTCCGAGGGGGGCTTTCTTT
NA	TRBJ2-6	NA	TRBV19	CASSVPNAGANVLTF	TGTGCCAGTAGTGTCCCTAATGCCGGGGCCAACGTCCTGACTTTC
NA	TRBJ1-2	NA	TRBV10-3	CAISEGDSYGYTF	TGTGCCATCAGTGAGGGGGACTCCTATGGCTACACCTTC
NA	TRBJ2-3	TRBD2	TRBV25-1	CASSELGGSTSDTQYF	TGTGCCAGCAGTGAATTGGGCGGGAGCACCTCAGATACGCAGTATTTT